This is a list of T cell receptor beta chains from one sample in a study of immune characterization of retroperitoneal liposarcoma. MiXCR, run by TCRdb on the PCR reads, gives a single entry per CDR3 protein. The data contain about 10,000 distinct CDR3 sequences, over 25% of them singletons. Sample: tumor tissue. The source of these receptors is a female donor with retroperitoneal liposarcoma. CDR3s include the opening cysteine and the closing phenylalanine or tryptophan. The D gene is left open where the match is weak. Rows may omit the clone size; those that give it use once, few, many or a size class.

J gene | D gene | V gene | clone size | CDR3 DNA | CDR3 protein
TRBJ2-5 | TRBD2 | TRBV6-1 | - | TGTGCCAGCATCCCCGGGACTAGCGGGAGTTCGGGAGAGACCCAGTACTTC | CASIPGTSGSSGETQYF
TRBJ2-7 | - | TRBV7-8 | few | TGTGCCAGCAGCTCCGGGGACAACTACGAGCAGTACTTC | CASSSGDNYEQYF
TRBJ2-6 | - | TRBV6-1 | few | TGTGCCAGCAGTGAAGCGGACAGCTCTGGGGCCAACGTCCTGACTTTC | CASSEADSSGANVLTF
TRBJ1-5 | - | TRBV7-2 | few | TGTGCCAGCAGCTTAGAAACTGCCCTCAGTTTTCAGCCCCAGCATTTT | CASSLETALSFQPQHF
TRBJ2-7 | TRBD2 | TRBV12-3/TRBV12-4 | many | TGTGCCAGCAGTCCGCTACTAGCGGGAGGGGCCTACGAGCAGTACTTC | CASSPLLAGGAYEQYF
TRBJ2-1 | TRBD1 | TRBV7-2 | medium-sized | TGTGCCAGCAGCCTCCGGGACAGGGGGCACAATGAGCAGTTCTTC | CASSLRDRGHNEQFF
TRBJ1-1 | - | TRBV7-2 | - | TGTGCCAGCAGCCCAAAGAGGCTGTTCTGGGCCGGGGACACTGAAGCTTTCTTT | CASSPKRLFWAGDTEAFF
TRBJ2-3 | - | TRBV6-1 | many | TGTGCCAGCAGTGATAGGGGGAAAGATACGCAGTATTTT | CASSDRGKDTQYF
TRBJ2-1 | - | TRBV29-1 | - | TGCAGCGTTGGGGTCAATGAGCAGTTCTTC | CSVGVNEQFF
TRBJ1-2 | TRBD1 | TRBV6-2/TRBV6-3 | - | TGTGCCAGCAGTTACTCAAGGGACAGGGAGGACTATGGCTACACCTTC | CASSYSRDREDYGYTF
TRBJ2-7 | TRBD2 | TRBV11-2 | - | TGTGCCAGCAGCTTAGAGGGGAGTAGCGGGATCGAGCAGTACTTC | CASSLEGSSGIEQYF
TRBJ2-2 | TRBD2 | TRBV6-6 | - | TGTGCCAGCAGTGCCGGGGGGGGGGCGACCGGGGAGCTGTTTTTT | CASSAGGGATGELFF
TRBJ2-1 | - | TRBV7-2 | medium-sized | TGTGCCAGCAGCATCAAAGCTGTGAGTCTCCAAGAGACCCAGTTCTTC | CASSIKAVSLQETQFF
TRBJ2-1 | TRBD2 | TRBV10-2 | few | TGCGCCAGCAGAGTTAGGACTAGCGGGAGCAATGAGCAGTTCTTC | CASRVRTSGSNEQFF
TRBJ2-7 | TRBD2 | TRBV7-2 | - | TGTGCCAGCAGCTTATATAGTAGCGGGACCTCCTACGAGCAGTACTTC | CASSLYSSGTSYEQYF
TRBJ2-3 | TRBD1 | TRBV27 | - | TGTGCCAGCAGTTTACGAGGGGACAGGTTCGGCCTGCCAGATACGCAGTATTTT | CASSLRGDRFGLPDTQYF
TRBJ2-5 | - | TRBV27 | - | TGTGCCAGCAGTCCCCGGGGCCGCTGGGAGACCCAGTACTTC | CASSPRGRWETQYF
TRBJ2-7 | - | TRBV12-3/TRBV12-4 | medium-sized | TGTGCCAGCAGCCTGGACTGGCTACCCTACGAGCAGTACTTC | CASSLDWLPYEQYF
TRBJ2-1 | - | TRBV6-1 | - | TGTGCCAGCAGTCCAACCTCGACAGTATACAATGAGCAGTTCTTC | CASSPTSTVYNEQFF
TRBJ2-1 | TRBD2 | TRBV6-1 | many | TGTGCCAGCAGTGAACGCCTAGCGGGATTTCTGTACTTC | CASSERLAGFLYF
TRBJ2-5 | TRBD2 | TRBV12-3/TRBV12-4 | many | TGTGCCAGCAGTTTGGGGACTAGCGGGAGGGGAGGTGGAGAGACCCAGTACTTC | CASSLGTSGRGGGETQYF
TRBJ2-4 | TRBD2 | TRBV6-6 | medium-sized | TGTGCCAGCAGTTACACCCTTCCGGGACTAACCATAGCCAAAAACATTCAGTACTTC | CASSYTLPGLTIAKNIQYF
TRBJ2-1 | - | TRBV12-3/TRBV12-4 | many | TGTGCCAGCACCTCCTCCTCTCAAGAGACCCAGTTCTTC | CASTSSSQETQFF
TRBJ2-7 | TRBD2 | TRBV6-4 | few | TGTGCCAGCAGTGGGATAGCGGGAGAAGAGCAGTACTTC | CASSGIAGEEQYF
TRBJ2-1 | - | TRBV6-1 | large | TGTGCCAGCAGACCACAGCCCAACCAAGAGACCCAGTTCTTC | CASRPQPNQETQFF
TRBJ2-3 | - | TRBV6-1 | - | TGTGCCAGCAGCCTCCAAGGGGCGGAAACAGATACGCAGTATTTT | CASSLQGAETDTQYF
TRBJ2-2 | - | TRBV7-9 | many | TGTGCCAGCAGCCCGAAGGGTGGGGGGAACACCGGGGAGCTGTTTTTT | CASSPKGGGNTGELFF
TRBJ2-1 | TRBD2 | TRBV6-6 | - | TGTGCCAGCAGTTACTTGGGACTAGCGGCTTACGAGCAGCACTTC | CASSYLGLAAYEQHF
TRBJ2-1 | - | TRBV6-6 | few | TGTGCCAGCAGTTACCGGTCTAGCGCGTACAATGAGCAGTTCTTC | CASSYRSSAYNEQFF
TRBJ2-7 | - | TRBV15 | - | TGTGCCACCAGCAGAGGCCCCGACGAGCAGTACTTC | CATSRGPDEQYF
TRBJ2-3 | - | TRBV6-1 | few | TGTGCCAGCAGTCTGGTCATGAACACAGATACGCAGTATTTT | CASSLVMNTDTQYF
TRBJ2-7 | - | TRBV6-1 | medium-sized | TGTGCCAGCACCCCTCCGGGGGGCAGTGGGTCTCGCGAGCAGTACTTC | CASTPPGGSGSREQYF
TRBJ2-5 | - | TRBV6-1 | large | TGTGCCAGCAGTGAAGGTTTGAGCCTCGGAACCCAGTACTTC | CASSEGLSLGTQYF
TRBJ2-5 | - | TRBV7-8 | medium-sized | TGTGCCAGCAGCTCCCTAGGGGGTGTAGGACGCAGGAATGAGCAGTACTTC | CASSSLGGVGRRNEQYF
TRBJ2-1 | TRBD2 | TRBV6-1 | many | TGCGCCAGCAGTGGCGGGGGTTCCTACAATGAGCAGTTCTTC | CASSGGGSYNEQFF
TRBJ2-1 | TRBD2 | TRBV6-1 | - | TGTGCCAGCAGTCCGGGGACTAGCGGGGCTAATGAGCAGTTCTTC | CASSPGTSGANEQFF